This T cell receptor beta chain was identified during a study of T cell repertoires in cytomegalovirus infection. A note on this clonotype: Its antigen is not identified. One junction end disagrees with the germline gene, perhaps due to a read error.

TCRdb reprocessed the reads with MiXCR, giving one entry per CDR3 protein. The sample shows around 750,000 distinct CDR3 sequences, about 33% of them seen only once. Whole-study findings and limits: Dominant in the ex vivo response were TCR beta clonotypes restricted by HLA-C and specific for CMV.

The sequence was collected from a human donor in good health (CMV status not recorded). Some clones in this sample may be carry-over from other donors' samples. The sample was cultured CD8+ T cells from PBMCs, taken from culture after CMV antigen stimulation.

The CDR3 spells CASSFRDRENSNQPQHF. The DNA for the CDR3 is TGTGCTAGCAGCTTCCGGGACAGGGAAAATAGCAATCAGCCCCAGCATTTT. The genes are TRBV7-6 and TRBJ1-5, with 9 bases matching TRBD1. This CDR3 spans 17 amino acids. The germline V gene has CDR1 SGHVS and CDR2 FNYEAQ.